The rows below give T cell receptor beta chains drawn from one sample of a study of T cells in Graves' hyperthyroidism and ophthalmopathy. TCRdb analysed the multiplex PCR reads with MiXCR anew, one entry per CDR3 protein. The sample shows approximately 640,000 distinct CDR3 sequences, over 40% of them seen only once. Material for sequencing was peripheral blood or thyroid tissue (not recorded which). The receptors come from an adult man with Graves' disease, either hyperthyroidism or ophthalmopathy (not recorded which). The CDR3 runs from the conserved cysteine through the conserved F or W. Fields, in order: D gene, J gene, V gene, CDR3 length, clone size, CDR3 DNA, CDR3 protein. The D gene is left open where the match is weak. Some rows have no size entry. The others give once, few or many, or a class for an expanded clone.

>TRBD1|TRBJ2-5|TRBV25-1|15|-
TGTGCCAGCAGTGCTTGGACAGGTGTTATGGAGACCCAGTACTTC
CASSAWTGVMETQYF
>-|TRBJ2-5|TRBV6-5|15|-
TGTGCCAGCAGTCTTACGTCAGGGATTGATGAGACCCAGTACTTC
CASSLTSGIDETQYF
>TRBD1|TRBJ1-4|TRBV12-3/TRBV12-4|17|few
TGTGCCAGCAGCCCCGGTGGACAGGGGCACCTTGATGAAAAACTGTTTTTT
CASSPGGQGHLDEKLFF
>TRBD1|TRBJ1-6|TRBV9|16|many
TGTGCCAGCAGCGCAACATGGGACAGCCTGAATTCACCCCTCCACTTT
CASSATWDSLNSPLHF
>-|TRBJ1-4|TRBV25-1|14|-
TGTGCCAGCAGTGACCGCCGGGGGGGCGAAAAACTGTTTTTT
CASSDRRGGEKLFF
>-|TRBJ2-7|TRBV2|17|-
TGTGCCAGTAGTGCCCTCGCCTCCGGGGTCCCCTCCTACGAGCAGTACTTC
CASSALASGVPSYEQYF
>TRBD1|TRBJ1-6|TRBV7-2|16|few
TGTGCCAGCAGCGTTCGTATCGGGACAGAGAATTCACCCCTCCACTTT
CASSVRIGTENSPLHF
>-|TRBJ2-6|TRBV12-3/TRBV12-4|15|few
TGTGCCAGCAGCTTAAGCCCCTCTGGGGCCAACGTCCTGACTTTC
CASSLSPSGANVLTF
>-|TRBJ1-5|TRBV5-5|17|few
TGTGCCAGCAGCTTGATTTTGGGACCCACAGGCAATCAGCCCCAGCATTTT
CASSLILGPTGNQPQHF
>-|TRBJ1-4|TRBV19|14|few
TGTGCCAGTAGTATTTTAGGGGTCGACGAAAAACTGTTTTTT
CASSILGVDEKLFF
>-|TRBJ1-1|TRBV12-3/TRBV12-4|14|-
TGTGCCAGCAGTTGGACCGGGTGGGACACTGAAGCTTTCTTT
CASSWTGWDTEAFF
>-|TRBJ2-5|TRBV5-6|14|few
TGTGCCAGCAGCTGGCTCGACGGCCAAGAGACCCAGTACTTC
CASSWLDGQETQYF
>TRBD2|TRBJ2-5|TRBV7-9|15|few
TGCGCCAGCAGCCCTAGCGGGAGGGAAGAAGAGACCCAGTACTTC
CASSPSGREEETQYF
>-|TRBJ1-5|TRBV12-3/TRBV12-4|12|-
TGTGCCAGCAGGGGACAAGGGTCGGGTCCCCTTTTT
CASRGQGSGPLF
>TRBD1|TRBJ2-7|TRBV9|15|-
TGTGCCAGCAGCCCCGGGACAGGGACTAACTACGAGCAGTACTTC
CASSPGTGTNYEQYF
>TRBD1|TRBJ2-2|TRBV10-3|16|-
TGTGCCATCAGTAATTCCGGAGACAGGGTCACGGGGGAGCTGTTTTTT
CAISNSGDRVTGELFF
>TRBD2|TRBJ2-5|TRBV2|14|-
TGTGCCAGCACCGGGACTAGCGGGAAAGAGACCCAGTACTTC
CASTGTSGKETQYF
>-|TRBJ1-4|TRBV29-1|15|-
TGCAGCGTTGGGTACATCTCTGGAGCTAATGAAAAACTGTTTTTT
CSVGYISGANEKLFF
>-|TRBJ1-2|TRBV19|14|-
TGTGTCAGCAGCTGGGCTGGGGGCGGCTATGGCTACACCTTC
CVSSWAGGGYGYTF
>-|TRBJ1-2|TRBV10-3|16|few
TGTGCCAGCAGTCCGGGAACCCTCACGAATAACTATGGCTACACCTTC
CASSPGTLTNNYGYTF
>TRBD1|TRBJ2-7|TRBV7-9|17|few
TGTGCCAGCAGCCCCGAGACAGGGTATTATAGCTCCTACGAGCAGTACTTC
CASSPETGYYSSYEQYF
>TRBD1|TRBJ1-5|TRBV3-1|14|-
TGTGCCAGCAGCCGAGAGGGGGCCGGACAGCCCCAGCATTTT
CASSREGAGQPQHF
>TRBD1|TRBJ1-5|TRBV2|14|many
TGTGCCAGCACCGACAGGGTCAGCAATCAGCCCCAGCATTTT
CASTDRVSNQPQHF
>TRBD2|TRBJ2-7|TRBV2|15|-
TGTGCCAGCAGTGACGCCGGACTAGCGCCCTACGAGCAGTACTTC
CASSDAGLAPYEQYF
>TRBD2|TRBJ2-5|TRBV4-1|16|few
TGCGCCAGCAGCCAAGCGGGCGGGGGGTACCAAGAGACCCAGTACTTC
CASSQAGGGYQETQYF
>-|TRBJ2-7|TRBV2|13|few
TGTGCCAGCAGGTCGGATTACTCCTACGAGCAGTACTTC
CASRSDYSYEQYF
>-|TRBJ1-3|TRBV7-6|16|few
TGTGCCAGCAGCTTAGCCCAGGACCCACTTGGAAACACCATATATTTT
CASSLAQDPLGNTIYF
>-|TRBJ2-7|TRBV5-6|13|-
TGTGCCAGCGCCCGGGGGAGTTTCGGCGAGCAGTACTTC
CASARGSFGEQYF
>-|TRBJ2-7|TRBV7-9|12|-
TGTGCCAGCAGCTTACGCGACCACGAGCAGTACTTC
CASSLRDHEQYF
>-|TRBJ2-7|TRBV7-2|16|-
TGTGCCAGCAGCCCGGGGGACAGCTCAAGCTCCTACGAGCAGTACTTC
CASSPGDSSSSYEQYF
>-|TRBJ1-2|TRBV25-1|16|-
TGTGCCAGCAGTGAAGGGTTCGGCAGGGCTTCGGGGGGCTACACCTTC
CASSEGFGRASGGYTF
>-|TRBJ2-7|TRBV24-1|16|once
TGTGCCACCAGTGATTCCGGACAGATTAATCAGCCCCAGCAGTACTTC
CATSDSGQINQPQQYF
>TRBD1|TRBJ1-2|TRBV29-1|16|-
TGCAGCGTAGCACAGGGGGCAGGACGGAAATTGGATGGCTACACCTTC
CSVAQGAGRKLDGYTF
>TRBD1|TRBJ1-2|TRBV29-1|13|once
TGCAGCGTTGTCGACAGGGCTAACTATGGCTACACCTTC
CSVVDRANYGYTF
>-|TRBJ2-2|TRBV7-9|14|few
TGTGCCAGCAGCCCCAGCCCGAACACCGGGGAGCTGTTTTTT
CASSPSPNTGELFF
>TRBD1|TRBJ1-3|TRBV2|15|-
TGTGCCAGCAGCGAAGATGGGACAGCAGGAAACACCATATATTTT
CASSEDGTAGNTIYF
>-|TRBJ1-4|TRBV24-1|14|once
TGTGCCACCAGTGATTACCGAGCTAATGAAAAACTGTTTTTT
CATSDYRANEKLFF
>TRBD1|TRBJ1-5|TRBV19|15|-
TGTGCCAGTAGTCCCCAGGACAGGGCTGGGCAGCCCCAGCATTTT
CASSPQDRAGQPQHF
>-|TRBJ1-1|TRBV12-3/TRBV12-4|13|few
TGTGCCAGCAAACTGGGACTGCATACTGAAGCTTTCTTT
CASKLGLHTEAFF
>TRBD1|TRBJ1-5|TRBV19|15|many
TGTGCCAGTACCATGGGACAGGGTGGCAATCAGCCCCAGCATTTT
CASTMGQGGNQPQHF
>TRBD1|TRBJ2-6|TRBV6-1|15|-
TGTGCCAGCAGTCGGACAGGGGTTGGCACCAACGTCCTGACTTTC
CASSRTGVGTNVLTF
>-|TRBJ2-6|TRBV7-9|16|many
TGTGCCAGCAGCCCAGGTCGGGGGTCTGGGGCCAACGTCCTGACTTTC
CASSPGRGSGANVLTF
>-|TRBJ1-2|TRBV29-1|12|many
TGCAGCATCCAGGAATATAACTATGGCTACACCTTC
CSIQEYNYGYTF
>-|TRBJ1-1|TRBV5-6|12|few
TGTGCCAGCAGCTTGATAAGCAGAGAAGCTTTCTTT
CASSLISREAFF
>-|TRBJ1-1|TRBV20-1|13|-
TGCAGTGCGGCGGGACGGGGGAACACTGAAGCTTTCTTT
CSAAGRGNTEAFF
>-|TRBJ1-5|TRBV6-5|14|-
TGTGCCAGCAGTTTGGGTACACCATATCAGCCCCAGCATTTT
CASSLGTPYQPQHF
>-|TRBJ2-5|TRBV7-9|13|many
TGTGCCAGCAGACTGTTATCAGGGGAGACCCAGTACTTC
CASRLLSGETQYF
>-|TRBJ1-5|TRBV20-1|14|many
TGCAGTGCCTTGACAGGTTATAGCAATCAGCCCCAGCATTTT
CSALTGYSNQPQHF
>-|TRBJ1-2|TRBV6-1|14|-
TGTGCCAGCAGGGTCGGGGAACGCAACTATGGCTACACCTTC
CASRVGERNYGYTF
>-|TRBJ1-1|TRBV5-1|15|-
TGCGCCAGCAGCTTGGATCCAGGGATGAACACTGAAGCTTTCTTT
CASSLDPGMNTEAFF
>TRBD1|TRBJ1-4|TRBV15|15|-
TGTGCCACCAGCACAGACAGGGGGGCGGCTGAAAAACTGTTTTTT
CATSTDRGAAEKLFF
>-|TRBJ1-5|TRBV4-1|17|-
TGCGCCAGCAGCCAAGAGGTAGGGGGGGCGCTCAATCAGCCCCAGCATTTT
CASSQEVGGALNQPQHF
>TRBD1|TRBJ2-7|TRBV7-2|13|-
TGTGCCAGCTCAGCAAACAGGGGAGACGAGCAGTACTTC
CASSANRGDEQYF
>TRBD1|TRBJ2-5|TRBV2|14|many
TGTGCCAGCAGGATCTACAGGGGATCGGAGACCCAGTACTTC
CASRIYRGSETQYF
>TRBD2|TRBJ2-7|TRBV7-8|14|-
TGTGCCAGCAGCTTATCTAGCGGGGGCCACGAGCAGTACTTC
CASSLSSGGHEQYF
>-|TRBJ2-2|TRBV6-1|14|-
TGTGCCAGCAGTGAATTGACGAACACCGGGGAGCTGTTTTTT
CASSELTNTGELFF
>-|TRBJ1-1|TRBV29-1|12|many
TGCAGCACCTTAGGGCAGGACACTGAAGCTTTCTTT
CSTLGQDTEAFF
>-|TRBJ1-5|TRBV10-3|15|many
TGTGCCATCAGTGAAGGGGGGGGTAGCAATCAGCCCCAGCATTTT
CAISEGGGSNQPQHF
>-|TRBJ1-6|TRBV5-6|12|many
TGTGCCAGCAGCGGGCCTTATTCACCCCTCCACTTT
CASSGPYSPLHF
>-|TRBJ2-2|TRBV14|14|-
TGTGCCAGCAGCCAAGATTTAGTAGGTCGGGAGCTGTTTTTT
CASSQDLVGRELFF